The 23 T cell receptor beta chains given below trace back to one sample, sequenced in a study of T cells in Graves' hyperthyroidism and ophthalmopathy. Authors of the study amplified TCR beta CDR3 regions from RNA transcripts. Primed by the HTBI set, a first-round RT-PCR was run on the TCR CDR3. TCRdb fed the multiplex PCR reads into MiXCR, producing one record per CDR3 protein. The table has about 640,000 distinct CDR3 sequences, around 20% seen once. What was sequenced was blood. The source is a man aged 25 to 40 with Graves' ophthalmopathy.

The chain links TRBV10-3 to TRBJ2-2, with 10 bases fitting TRBD1. The CDR3 length is 14 residues. Trimming removed 7 bases from V and 8 bases from J; junction bases left unmatched: 7. Germline V gene data show CDR1 as ENHRY and CDR2 as SYGVKD. In DNA, the CDR3 is TGTGCCATCAAGGGACAGGGGTCGTCAGGGGAGCTGTTTTTT. Translating it yields CAIKGQGSSGELFF.

This clonotype was counted only a few times. The chain combines TRBV29-1 with TRBJ2-3; D not resolved. The CDR3 consists of 15 residues. Germline loops: CDR1 SQVTM, CDR2 ANQGSEA. Trimming shortened V by 0 bases and J by 0 bases, and 10 bases separated the two germline ends. The CDR3 spells CSVEDQARSTDTQYF. The CDR3 bases are TGCAGCGTTGAAGATCAGGCCAGAAGCACAGATACGCAGTATTTT.

This clonotype was counted a few times. V gene TRBV6-1 combines with J gene TRBJ1-5, with 9 positions matching TRBD1. Germline V gene data show CDR1 as MNHNS and CDR2 as SASEGT. V dropped 8 bases and J dropped 3; count of bases not matched to a gene: 8. The CDR3 totals 15 residues. The CDR3 nucleotides are TGTGCCAGCTCAGTGGGACAGGGTGACAATCAGCCCCAGCATTTT. This translates into CASSVGQGDNQPQHF.

The V gene is TRBV19, the J gene TRBJ2-2, with D possibly being TRBD1 (6 bases). CDR3 length: 15 amino acids. Germline V gene lookup returns CDR1 LNHDA and CDR2 SQIVND (reference sequence). V gave up 7 bases and J gave up 1 base, with 13 bases separating them. The CDR3 nucleotides are TGTGCCAGTACTGGGTACAGGGAGAACACCGGGGAGCTGTTTTTT. Its protein is CASTGYRENTGELFF.

The rearrangement joins TRBV5-1 to TRBJ1-6; no firm D call. CDR3 length: 15 amino acids. The germline V gene has CDR1 SGHRS and CDR2 YFSETQ. The germline V and J ends were trimmed by 7 bases and 5 bases, with 16 bases remaining between them. CDR3 DNA: TGCGCCAGCGCGACGTCGGGCAGAGATAATTCACCCCTCCACTTT. Translation: CASATSGRDNSPLHF.

This clonotype occurred a few times. This chain joins TRBV28 and TRBJ2-5; TRBD2 agrees at 8 bases. This CDR3 region has 14 residues. V dropped 3 bases and J dropped 2; count of bases not matched to a gene: 2. From germline, CDR1 is MDHEN and CDR2 SYDVKM. CDR3 nucleotide sequence: TGTGCCAGCAGTTTTAGCGGGGCACAAGAGACCCAGTACTTC. Amino acid sequence: CASSFSGAQETQYF.

This clonotype has only a few counts. The rearrangement joins TRBV15 to TRBJ1-5; D is unclear. Trimming took 0 bases from V and 3 from J, leaving 15 bases between them. Germline CDR1 is LNHNV and CDR2 is YYDKDF (reference sequence). There are 17 residues in the CDR3. CDR3 loop: CATSRDLNRWNNQPQHF. As DNA, the CDR3 is TGTGCCACCAGCAGAGATCTGAATAGGTGGAACAATCAGCCCCAGCATTTT.

The rearrangement links TRBV7-3 to TRBJ2-2; maybe TRBD1 (6 bases). The CDR3 spans 15 residues. From germline, CDR1 is SGHTA and CDR2 FQGTGA. V lost 4 bases, J lost 5 bases, and 14 bases lay in between. The CDR3 DNA reads TGTGCCAGCAGCTCCCCGGGACACCCAACCGGGGAGCTGTTTTTT. Translation gives CASSSPGHPTGELFF.

This clonotype was recorded only once. The V gene is TRBV6-5, the J gene TRBJ2-7, with 16 nucleotides matching TRBD2. Germline V gene sequence: CDR1 MNHEY, CDR2 SVGAGI. With 2 bases clipped from V and 3 bases from J, the junction kept 7 bases outside the gene matches. The CDR3 spans 18 residues. The CDR3: CASSYGTSGRAGLYEQYF. CDR3 nucleotides: TGTGCCAGCAGTTACGGGACTAGCGGGAGGGCTGGGCTCTACGAGCAGTACTTC.

This clonotype was seen only a few times. The V gene is TRBV12-3 or TRBV12-4, the J gene TRBJ2-1; the D gene is possibly TRBD2 (5 bases). The V end lost 6 bases, the J end lost 7 bases, and 19 bases lay between the germline ends. The CDR3 is made up of 15 amino acids. In nucleotides, the CDR3 is TGTGCCAGCAGCCCCTCGGGGAGCGACATAAATGAGCAGTTCTTC. Translating it yields CASSPSGSDINEQFF.

A few counts support this clonotype. At one end, the junction sequence differs from germline, possibly due to a read error. This chain joins TRBV6-1 and TRBJ2-1, with TRBD2 identical over 11 bases. The CDR3 extends over 14 amino acids. Germline loops: CDR1 MNHNS, CDR2 SASEGT. The CDR3 spells CASRRLGLADERFF. Here the CDR3 DNA reads TGTGCCAGCAGGCGATTGGGACTAGCGGATGAGCGGTTCTTC.

This clonotype appeared many times. This chain links TRBV12-3 or TRBV12-4 with TRBJ2-1; 13 bases match TRBD2. The CDR3 has 16 amino acids. After removal of 5 bases from V and 4 bases from J, the junction contained 5 bases not matched to a gene. CDR3 DNA sequence: TGTGCCAGCAGTCAGAGGACTAGCGGGAGTTACAATGAGCAGTTCTTC. This translates into CASSQRTSGSYNEQFF.

This clonotype has just a few counts. The chain recombines TRBV10-3 with TRBJ2-2, with 8 positions matching TRBD1. The CDR3 is made up of 16 amino acids. J was trimmed by 6 bases and V by 6 bases; bases with no gene match: 12. The germline CDR1 and CDR2 sequences are ENHRY and SYGVKD. Here the CDR3 reads CAIRDRELAGAGELFF. The CDR3 DNA reads as TGTGCCATCAGGGACAGGGAACTAGCTGGCGCCGGGGAGCTGTTTTTT.

This clonotype was recorded at least ten times. V usage is TRBV18 and J usage is TRBJ2-7, with 11 positions matching TRBD2. Per germline, CDR1 KGHSH and CDR2 LQKENI. The CDR3 extends over 16 amino acids. J gave up 6 bases and V 0 bases, and 7 bases lay outside the gene matches. The CDR3 nucleotides read TGTGCCAGCTCACCACCAGCGGGACTAGCGGTTGGCGAGCAGTACTTC. Protein product: CASSPPAGLAVGEQYF.

This clonotype was counted a few times. This chain joins TRBV5-6 and TRBJ1-1; 12 bases match TRBD1. CDR1 and CDR2 from the germline V gene are SGHDT and YYEEEE. The CDR3 contains 14 residues. V gave up 4 bases and J gave up 7 bases; unmatched junction bases: 5. CDR3 bases: TGTGCCAGCAGCGAGGGGACAGGGGGCTATGAAGCTTTCTTT. Amino acid sequence: CASSEGTGGYEAFF.

This clonotype came up once. V usage is TRBV9 and J usage is TRBJ2-3; tentatively, D is TRBD2 (5 bases). Trimming stripped 3 bases from V and 3 bases from J, with 14 bases between. The CDR3 consists of 15 residues. From germline, CDR1 is SGDLS and CDR2 YYNGEE. The CDR3 nucleotides read TGTGCCAGCAGCGCTAACGGGGTCGGTACAGATACGCAGTATTTT. Its protein is CASSANGVGTDTQYF.

The chain links TRBV5-1 to TRBJ1-1, with 8 bases fitting TRBD1. Trimming at V came to 0 bases and at J to 5 bases, leaving 3 bases not matched to a gene. The CDR3 length is 14 residues. CDR1 SGHRS and CDR2 YFSETQ come from the germline V gene. CDR3 nucleotides: TGCGCCAGCAGCTTGGAACAGGGGGGTACTGAAGCTTTCTTT. Its protein is CASSLEQGGTEAFF.

The table lists this clonotype with many counts. This rearrangement joins TRBV2 to TRBJ2-7, with 11 bases that match TRBD1. Losses at the gene ends were 6 bases for V and 3 bases for J; bases not matched to a gene: 4. CDR1 is SNHLY, CDR2 FYNNEI, per germline. The CDR3 contains 14 residues. The CDR3 nucleotides read TGTGCCAGCAGGGCCGGGACAGGGGGCTACGAGCAGTACTTC. This sequence encodes CASRAGTGGYEQYF.

The chain carries TRBV15 and TRBJ2-1, with 13 bases aligning to TRBD2. The CDR3 runs 18 residues. The trim removed 3 bases at V and 6 bases at J, leaving 11 bases unmatched. Per germline, CDR1 LNHNV and CDR2 YYDKDF (reference sequence). This chain's CDR3 is CATSSLELLAGGTNEQFF. As DNA, the CDR3 is TGTGCCACCAGCAGCCTCGAGCTACTAGCGGGAGGGACCAATGAGCAGTTCTTC.

The table lists this clonotype with a few counts. The chain combines TRBV28 with TRBJ2-2; TRBD2 is a possible D gene (6 bases). Germline values: CDR1 MDHEN, CDR2 SYDVKM. V was pared by 3 bases and J by 6 bases, with 14 bases between. The CDR3 extends over 15 amino acids. The CDR3 here is CASSFELAHAGELFF. CDR3 nucleotides: TGTGCCAGCAGTTTCGAACTAGCACATGCCGGGGAGCTGTTTTTT.

This clonotype was seen a handful of times. The junction shows a germline mismatch at one end, possibly a read error. The CDR3 DNA follows: TGTGCCAGCAGTTTCCTACAGTTGCCAAACAAACGACACTTC. It translates to CASSFLQLPNKRHF. The chain employs TRBV28 and TRBJ2-5; no clear D. Germline loops: CDR1 MDHEN, CDR2 SYDVKM. The CDR3 has 14 residues.

This clonotype was detected a few times. The chain carries TRBV18 and TRBJ1-1, with 7 bases fitting TRBD1. Per germline, CDR1 KGHSH and CDR2 LQKENI. With 3 bases clipped from V and 7 bases from J, the junction kept 8 bases outside the gene matches. The CDR3 covers 14 residues. In DNA, the CDR3 is TGTGCCAGCTCACCCGGACGAGGGGGCGTTGAAGCTTTCTTT. Its protein is CASSPGRGGVEAFF.

This chain joins TRBV27 and TRBJ2-1; 14 nucleotides agree with TRBD2. The CDR3 is 16 residues long. Germline V gene lookup returns CDR1 MNHEY and CDR2 SMNVEV (reference sequence). V was pared by 2 bases and J by 7 bases, with 4 bases of the junction left unmatched. The CDR3 DNA reads TGTGCCAGCAGTTTACCCGGACTAGCGGGAGGTAATGAGCAGTTCTTC. It specifies CASSLPGLAGGNEQFF.